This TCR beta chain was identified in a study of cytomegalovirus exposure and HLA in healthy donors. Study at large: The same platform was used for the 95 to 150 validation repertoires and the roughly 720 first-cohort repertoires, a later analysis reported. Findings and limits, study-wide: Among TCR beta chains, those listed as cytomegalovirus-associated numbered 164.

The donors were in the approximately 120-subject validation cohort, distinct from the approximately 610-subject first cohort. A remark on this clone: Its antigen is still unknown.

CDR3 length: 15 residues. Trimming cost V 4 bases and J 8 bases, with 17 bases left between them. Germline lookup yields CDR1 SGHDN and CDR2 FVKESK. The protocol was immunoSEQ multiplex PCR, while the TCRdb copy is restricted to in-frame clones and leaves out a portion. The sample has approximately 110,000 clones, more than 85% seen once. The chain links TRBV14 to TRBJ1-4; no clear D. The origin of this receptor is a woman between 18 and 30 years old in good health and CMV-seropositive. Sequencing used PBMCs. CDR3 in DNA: TGTGCCAGCAGCCCCTTCGGGAGGGTAGGGGAAAAACTGTTTTTT. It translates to CASSPFGRVGEKLFF.